This TCR beta chain appears in the sequencing data of a study of blood T cells in healthy people across ages. This clonotype was seen ten or more times. A sample-barcoded 5' primer and a J-beta primer mix were used in a second PCR of roughly 7 to 11 cycles. With 12 random nucleotides, a template-switch adaptor tagged each individual cDNA molecule. There were at least 2.5 million CDR3-containing paired-end reads obtained from each sample. Using its own MiXCR run on the 5' RACE reads, TCRdb lists one record per CDR3 protein. The sample yields more than 800,000 distinct CDR3 sequences, less than 35% seen once. Trimming shortened V by 4 bases and J by 4 bases, and 13 bases separated the two germline ends. Germline V gene lookup returns CDR1 LGHDT and CDR2 YNNKEL (reference sequence). The CDR3 covers 15 residues. Total RNA extraction produced at least 6 micrograms (per sample) for the study.

The TCR was taken from an elderly woman in good health. Sequencing was carried out using blood. The chain carries TRBV3-1 and TRBJ2-2; no firm D call. CDR3 amino acids: CASSPLRPSTGELFF. The CDR3 bases are TGTGCCAGCAGCCCACTACGTCCCTCCACCGGGGAGCTGTTTTTT.